The T cell receptor beta chain described here comes from a study of T cell repertoires in cytomegalovirus infection. About the research overall: Public TCR beta signatures marked donors with CMV infection and the matching HLA. Whole-study findings and limits: Identification of carriers of CMV plus the relevant HLA was achieved through cumulative public TCR beta family frequency.

In TCRdb, the reads were re-called with MiXCR into one record per CDR3 protein. The profile shows approximately 140,000 distinct CDR3 sequences, roughly 8.2% of them singletons. This clonotype was counted at least ten times. The antigen is undetermined. Source material: PBMCs. The source of this sequence is a human donor in good health (CMV status not recorded). Some clones in this sample may be carry-over from other donors' samples.

In DNA, the CDR3 is TGTGCCAGCAGCCAAGAGTCCGGGGCTGTTGAAGGCTATGGCTACACCTTC. Protein product: CASSQESGAVEGYGYTF. The V gene is TRBV4-2, the J gene TRBJ1-2; TRBD1 is a possible D gene (5 bases). The germline gives CDR1 LGHNA, CDR2 YNFKEQ. Between the trimmed V and J ends, which lost 0 bases and 4 bases, there was a span of 18 bases. This CDR3 has 17 amino acids.